The TCR beta chain under discussion was sequenced for a study of identical twins (dated by TCRdb to the mid-2010s). Background on the whole study: The study deep-sequenced TCR alpha and beta repertoires from monozygotic twins, unrelated adults of various ages and cord blood to test whether fetal clonotypes persist. To rule out contamination, the twin experiments were replicated at different times with different library preparation protocols. General study outcomes and caveats: Abundant cord blood beta clonotypes had fewer insertions, young adult naive repertoires showed a similar but weaker trend, and memory repertoires showed no such trend. Conclusions relied on cross-sectional statistical analysis, since the same donors could not be followed over many years. Excess twin sharing in beta out-of-frame sequences was weaker because fewer shared sequences lowered the signal-to-noise ratio. Compared with coincidental sharing between unrelated individuals, out-of-frame TCR alpha sequences shared between twins had an excess of sequences with low generation probability. Zero-insertion analyses could be partly confounded by invariant T cells such as MAIT and iNKT, although diverse VJ usage argued against such confounding for most clonotypes. In monozygotic twins, out-of-frame TCR alpha sharing was systematically underestimated by recombination models, although the models agreed with sharing between unrelated individuals.

The cysteine opens and the phenylalanine closes a CDR3 of 12 amino acids. Only the CDR3 part of the read is kept: 36 bases, read in frame from the first base. In the germline V gene (reference sequence), CDR1 corresponds to LGHDT and CDR2 to YNNKEL. V is pared back by 4 bases and J by 9 bases, with 9 bases lying between the germline termini. This clonotype was counted only a few times. This receptor's antigen is unknown. No quality values exist for individual bases; no much larger clone is one base distant. Every donor in the study was a healthy Caucasian. Three pairs of female monozygotic twins, all aged roughly 18 to 29 years, made up the twin cohort. Peripheral blood mononuclear cells were the source from which RNA for the TCR libraries was isolated. The method behind the library was 5' RACE. This sample was sequenced with an Illumina HiSeq 2000. A universal primer binding site was introduced by template switching, and a unique molecular identifier was present in the final cDNA, enabling accurate counting of TCR cDNA molecules. Specific primers in the conserved constant-segment region were used to synthesize first-strand cDNA for TCR alpha and beta chains. To control for contamination, every cDNA library carried two barcodes: a SMART-Mk sample barcode plus Illumina barcodes. TruSeq adapter sequences, together with Illumina sample barcodes, were added in two successive PCR steps. The Illumina HiSeq platform was used with custom primers to sequence TCR alpha and beta cDNA libraries. The original methods were these. MiGEC processed the raw reads to extract unique molecular identifiers, while MiXCR was used to determine the CDR3 positions. Recombination models were inferred per individual with the repgenHMM and IGoR tools using an EM algorithm. Shared clonotypes were analyzed with the tcR package in R, and sharing was normalized by the product of cloneset sizes. To study raw recombination free of thymic and clonal selection effects, out-of-frame nonproductive sequences were analyzed. The public reads were reanalyzed by TCRdb: fastp trimming at Q25, MiXCR alignment, in-frame beta chains only. Identical CDR3 proteins give one entry, which carries the most common genes and DNA. These V and J calls originate from TCRdb's pipeline instead of the authors' own analysis. The sample table contains some 560,000 distinct CDR3 sequences; only one count was recorded for roughly 9.9% of them. The ten biggest clones cover around 3.2% of the sample.

The same specimen was also included in a second study, on yellow fever vaccine responses in identical twins. In that second paper, the authors write: The authors reported that the T cell response to vaccination in identical twins appeared partly convergent and partly personalized. In the study, vaccine-responding T cell clones were precisely tracked in identical twins.

The sequence joins TRBV3-1 to TRBJ2-2, with no confidently assigned D gene. This TCR was sampled from a woman under 30 in good health. Sequenced: PBMCs. This receptor carries the CDR3 CASSPFHRELFF. The nucleotide sequence reads as follows: TGTGCCAGCAGCCCGTTCCACCGGGAGCTGTTTTTT.